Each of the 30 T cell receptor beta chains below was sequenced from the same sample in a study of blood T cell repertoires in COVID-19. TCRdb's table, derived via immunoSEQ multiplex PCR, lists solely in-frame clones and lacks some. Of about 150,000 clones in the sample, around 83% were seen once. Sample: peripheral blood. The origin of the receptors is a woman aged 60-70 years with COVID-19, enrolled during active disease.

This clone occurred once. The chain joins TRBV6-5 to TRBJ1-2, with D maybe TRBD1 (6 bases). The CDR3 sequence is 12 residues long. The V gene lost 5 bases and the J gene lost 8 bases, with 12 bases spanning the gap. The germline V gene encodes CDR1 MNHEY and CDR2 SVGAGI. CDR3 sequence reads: CASSPLRGGYTF. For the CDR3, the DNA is TGTGCCAGCAGTCCCCTCAGGGGAGGCTACACCTTC.

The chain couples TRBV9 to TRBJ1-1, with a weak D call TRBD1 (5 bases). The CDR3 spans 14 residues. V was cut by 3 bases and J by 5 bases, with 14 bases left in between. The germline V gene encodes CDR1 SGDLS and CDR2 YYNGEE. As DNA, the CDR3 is TGTGCCAGCAGCGGGGCGGCAGGGCGAACTGAAGCTTTCTTT. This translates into CASSGAAGRTEAFF. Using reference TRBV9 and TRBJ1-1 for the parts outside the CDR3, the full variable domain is DSGVTQTPKHLITATGQRVTLRCSPRSGDLSVYWYQQSLDQGLQFLIQYYNGEERAKGNILERFSAQQFPDLHSELNLSSLELGDSALYFCASSGAAGRTEAFFGQGTRLTVV.

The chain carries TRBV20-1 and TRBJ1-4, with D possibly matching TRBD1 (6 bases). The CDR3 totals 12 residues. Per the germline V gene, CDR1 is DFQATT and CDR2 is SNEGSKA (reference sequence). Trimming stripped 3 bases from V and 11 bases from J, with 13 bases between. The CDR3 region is CSASQQGGKLFF. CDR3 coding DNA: TGCAGTGCTAGTCAACAGGGTGGGAAACTGTTTTTT.

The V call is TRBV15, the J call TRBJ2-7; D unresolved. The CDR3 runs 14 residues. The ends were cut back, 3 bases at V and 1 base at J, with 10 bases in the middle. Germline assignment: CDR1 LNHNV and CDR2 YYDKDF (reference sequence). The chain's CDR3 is CATSSNTPSYEQYV. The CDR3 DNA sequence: TGTGCCACCAGCAGCAACACCCCGTCCTACGAGCAGTACGTC.

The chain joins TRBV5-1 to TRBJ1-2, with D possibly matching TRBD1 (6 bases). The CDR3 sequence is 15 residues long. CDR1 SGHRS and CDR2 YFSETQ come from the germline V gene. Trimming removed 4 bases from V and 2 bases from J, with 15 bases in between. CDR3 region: CASSASGTGNYGYTF. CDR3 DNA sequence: TGCGCCAGCAGCGCTTCCGGCACAGGGAACTATGGCTACACCTTC.

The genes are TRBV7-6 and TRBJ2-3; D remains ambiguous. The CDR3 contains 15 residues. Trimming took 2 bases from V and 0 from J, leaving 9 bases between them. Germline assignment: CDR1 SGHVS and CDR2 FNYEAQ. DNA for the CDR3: TGTGCCAGCAGCTTACAGGTCACCAGCACAGATACGCAGTATTTT. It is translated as CASSLQVTSTDTQYF.

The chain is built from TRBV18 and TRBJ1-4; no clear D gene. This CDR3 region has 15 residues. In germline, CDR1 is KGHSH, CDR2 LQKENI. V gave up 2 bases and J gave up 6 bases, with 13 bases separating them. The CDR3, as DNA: TGTGCCAGCTCACCAGGGAGGGTATCGGATGAAAAACTGTTTTTT. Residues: CASSPGRVSDEKLFF.

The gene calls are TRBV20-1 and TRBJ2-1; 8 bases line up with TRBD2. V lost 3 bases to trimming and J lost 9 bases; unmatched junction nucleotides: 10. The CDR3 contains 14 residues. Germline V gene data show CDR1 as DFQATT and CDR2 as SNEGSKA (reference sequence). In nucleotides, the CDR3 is TGCAGTGCTAGTAGCCAGCGGGGGAGCCGTGAGCAGTTCTTC. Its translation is CSASSQRGSREQFF.

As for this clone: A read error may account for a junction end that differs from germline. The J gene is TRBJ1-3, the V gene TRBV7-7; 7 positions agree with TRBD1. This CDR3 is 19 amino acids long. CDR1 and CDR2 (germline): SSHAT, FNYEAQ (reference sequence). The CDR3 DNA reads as TGTGCTAGCAGCCCTACCCACGAGACAGGGCTAGTGGCTGGAAACACCATATATTTT. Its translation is CASSPTHETGLVAGNTIYF.

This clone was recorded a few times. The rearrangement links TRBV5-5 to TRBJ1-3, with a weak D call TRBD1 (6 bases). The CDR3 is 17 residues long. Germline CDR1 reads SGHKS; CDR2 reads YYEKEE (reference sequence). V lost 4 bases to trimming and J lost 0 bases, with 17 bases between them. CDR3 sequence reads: CASSLNPGHLSGNTIYF. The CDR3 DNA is TGTGCCAGCAGCCTAAACCCGGGACACCTCTCTGGAAACACCATATATTTT.

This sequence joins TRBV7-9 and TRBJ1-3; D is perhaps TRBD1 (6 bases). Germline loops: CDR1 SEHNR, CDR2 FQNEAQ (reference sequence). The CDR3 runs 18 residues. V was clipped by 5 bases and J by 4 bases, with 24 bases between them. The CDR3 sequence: CASSEMGVRQGSGNTIYF. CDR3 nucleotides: TGTGCCAGCAGCGAGATGGGCGTACGGCAGGGGAGCGGAAACACCATATATTTT. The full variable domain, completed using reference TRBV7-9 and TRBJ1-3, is DTGVSQNPRHKITKRGQNVTFRCDPISEHNRLYWYRQTLGQGPEFLTYFQNEAQLEKSRLLSDRFSAERPKGSFSTLEIQRTEQGDSAMYLCASSEMGVRQGSGNTIYFGEGSWLTVV.

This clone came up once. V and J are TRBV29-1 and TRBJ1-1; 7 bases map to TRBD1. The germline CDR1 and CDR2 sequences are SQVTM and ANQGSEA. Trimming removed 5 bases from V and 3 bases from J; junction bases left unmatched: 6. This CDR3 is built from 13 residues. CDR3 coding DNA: TGCAGCGTTTTTGCGACAGGGCACACTGAAGCTTTCTTT. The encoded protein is CSVFATGHTEAFF.

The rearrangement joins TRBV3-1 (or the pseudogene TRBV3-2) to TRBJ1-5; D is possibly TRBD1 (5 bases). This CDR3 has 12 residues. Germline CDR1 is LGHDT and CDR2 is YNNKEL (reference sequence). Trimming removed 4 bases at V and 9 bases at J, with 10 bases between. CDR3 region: CASSRNQGPQHF. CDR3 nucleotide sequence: TGTGCCAGCAGCCGGAACCAGGGGCCCCAGCATTTT.

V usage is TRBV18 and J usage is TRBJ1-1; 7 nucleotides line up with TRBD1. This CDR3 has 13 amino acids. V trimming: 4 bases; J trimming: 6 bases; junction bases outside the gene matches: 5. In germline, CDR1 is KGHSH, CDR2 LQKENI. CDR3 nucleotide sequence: TGTGCCAGCTCACGGGACAGTAAATCTGAAGCTTTCTTT. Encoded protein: CASSRDSKSEAFF.

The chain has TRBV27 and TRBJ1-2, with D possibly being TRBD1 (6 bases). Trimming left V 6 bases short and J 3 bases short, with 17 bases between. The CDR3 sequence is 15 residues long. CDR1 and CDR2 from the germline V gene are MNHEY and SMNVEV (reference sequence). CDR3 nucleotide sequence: TGTGCCAGCAGCGGGGGGGGCGGATTGTACTATGGCTACACCTTC. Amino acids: CASSGGGGLYYGYTF.

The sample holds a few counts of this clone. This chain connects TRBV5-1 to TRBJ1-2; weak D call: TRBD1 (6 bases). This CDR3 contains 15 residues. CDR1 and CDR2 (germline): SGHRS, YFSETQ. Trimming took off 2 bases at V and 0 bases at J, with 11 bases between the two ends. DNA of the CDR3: TGCGCCAGCAGCTTAGGACAGTCCTCTAACTATGGCTACACCTTC. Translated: CASSLGQSSNYGYTF.

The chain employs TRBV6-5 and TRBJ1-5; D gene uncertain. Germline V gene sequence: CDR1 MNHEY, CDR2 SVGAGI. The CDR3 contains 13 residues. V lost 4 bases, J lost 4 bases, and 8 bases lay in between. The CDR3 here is CASSSPRNQPQHF. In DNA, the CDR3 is TGTGCCAGCAGTTCCCCTAGAAATCAGCCCCAGCATTTT.

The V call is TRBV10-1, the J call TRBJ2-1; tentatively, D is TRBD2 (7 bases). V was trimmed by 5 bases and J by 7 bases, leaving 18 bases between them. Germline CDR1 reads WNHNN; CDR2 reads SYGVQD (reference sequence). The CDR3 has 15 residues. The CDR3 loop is CASSRRGGGPNEQFF. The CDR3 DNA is TGCGCCAGCAGTCGCAGAGGGGGAGGGCCGAATGAGCAGTTCTTC.

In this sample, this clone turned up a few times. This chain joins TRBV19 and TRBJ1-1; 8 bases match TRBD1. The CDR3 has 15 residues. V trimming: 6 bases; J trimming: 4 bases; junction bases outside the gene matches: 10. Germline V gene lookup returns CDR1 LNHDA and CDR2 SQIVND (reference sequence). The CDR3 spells CASSHRGKGPTEAFF. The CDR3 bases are TGTGCCAGTAGCCACAGGGGGAAGGGACCCACTGAAGCTTTCTTT. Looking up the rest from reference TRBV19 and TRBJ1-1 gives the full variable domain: DGGITQSPKYLFRKEGQNVTLSCEQNLNHDAMYWYRQDPGQGLRLIYYSQIVNDFQKGDIAEGYSVSREKKESFPLTVTSAQKNPTAFYLCASSHRGKGPTEAFFGQGTRLTVV.

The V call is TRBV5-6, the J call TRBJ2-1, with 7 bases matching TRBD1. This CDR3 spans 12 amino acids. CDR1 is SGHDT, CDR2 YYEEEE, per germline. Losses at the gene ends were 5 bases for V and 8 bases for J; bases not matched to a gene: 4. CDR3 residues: CASSEGADEQFF. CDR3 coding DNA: TGTGCCAGCAGTGAGGGGGCCGATGAGCAGTTCTTC.

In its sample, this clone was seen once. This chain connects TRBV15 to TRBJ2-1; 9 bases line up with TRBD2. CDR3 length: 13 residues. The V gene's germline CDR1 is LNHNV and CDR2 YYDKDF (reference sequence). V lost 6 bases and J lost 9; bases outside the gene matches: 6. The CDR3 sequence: CATRRSGRTEQFF. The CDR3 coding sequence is TGTGCCACCAGAAGAAGCGGGAGGACTGAGCAGTTCTTC.

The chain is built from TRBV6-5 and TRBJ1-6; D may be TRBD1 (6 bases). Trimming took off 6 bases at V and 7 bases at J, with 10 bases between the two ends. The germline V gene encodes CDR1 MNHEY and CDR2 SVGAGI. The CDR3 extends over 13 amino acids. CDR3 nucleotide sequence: TGTGCCAGCAGCGACAGGTTGAATTCACCCCTCCACTTT. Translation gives CASSDRLNSPLHF.

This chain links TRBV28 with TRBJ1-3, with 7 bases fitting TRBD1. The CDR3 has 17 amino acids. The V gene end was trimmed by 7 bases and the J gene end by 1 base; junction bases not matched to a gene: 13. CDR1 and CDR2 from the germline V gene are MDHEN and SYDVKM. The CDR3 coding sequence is TGTGCCAGCACCGTGCAGGGGGGCGAGAGATCTGGAAACACCATATATTTT. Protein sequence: CASTVQGGERSGNTIYF.

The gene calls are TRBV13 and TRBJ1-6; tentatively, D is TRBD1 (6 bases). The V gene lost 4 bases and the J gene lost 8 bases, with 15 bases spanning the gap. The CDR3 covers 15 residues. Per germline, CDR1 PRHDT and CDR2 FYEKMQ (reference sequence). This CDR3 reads CASSWNGGLDSPLHF. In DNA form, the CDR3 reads TGTGCCAGCAGCTGGAATGGGGGCTTGGATTCACCCCTCCACTTT.

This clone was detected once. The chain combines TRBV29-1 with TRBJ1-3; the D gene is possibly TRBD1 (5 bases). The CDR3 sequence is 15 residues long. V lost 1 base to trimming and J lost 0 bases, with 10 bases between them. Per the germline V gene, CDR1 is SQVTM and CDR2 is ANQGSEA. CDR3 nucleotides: TGCAGCGTTGAAGGGGCAGGGTTCTCTGGAAACACCATATATTTT. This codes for CSVEGAGFSGNTIYF.

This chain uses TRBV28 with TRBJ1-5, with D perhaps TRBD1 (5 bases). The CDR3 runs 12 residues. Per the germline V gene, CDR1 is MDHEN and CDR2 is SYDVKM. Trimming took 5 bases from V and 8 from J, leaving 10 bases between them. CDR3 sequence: CASSLQQEPQHF. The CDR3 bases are TGTGCCAGCAGTCTCCAACAGGAGCCCCAGCATTTT.

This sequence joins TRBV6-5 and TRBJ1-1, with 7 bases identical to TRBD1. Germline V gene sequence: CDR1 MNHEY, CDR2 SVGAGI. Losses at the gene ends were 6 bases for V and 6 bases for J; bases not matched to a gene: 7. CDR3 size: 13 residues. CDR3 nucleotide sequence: TGTGCCAGCAGACCCACAGGGACAGCTGAAGCTTTCTTT. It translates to CASRPTGTAEAFF.

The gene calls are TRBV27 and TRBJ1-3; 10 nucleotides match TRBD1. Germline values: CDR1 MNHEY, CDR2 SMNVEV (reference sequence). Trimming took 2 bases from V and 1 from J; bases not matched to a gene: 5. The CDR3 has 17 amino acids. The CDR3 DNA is TGTGCCAGCAGTTTAAGCCGGACAGGGGGATCTGGAAACACCATATATTTT. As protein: CASSLSRTGGSGNTIYF.

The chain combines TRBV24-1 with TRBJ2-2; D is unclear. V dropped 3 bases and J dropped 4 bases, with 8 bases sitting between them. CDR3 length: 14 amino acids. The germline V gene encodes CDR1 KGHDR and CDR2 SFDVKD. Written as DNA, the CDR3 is TGTGCCACCAGTGATCTGCCGGTCACCGGGGAGCTGTTTTTT. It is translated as CATSDLPVTGELFF.

In nucleotides, the CDR3 is TGTGCCAGCAGCTACCCCAACTCTCCCTACACCTTC. It codes for CASSYPNSPYTF. The chain is built from TRBV7-3 and TRBJ1-2, with D uncertain. The V end lost 4 bases, the J end lost 10 bases, and 13 bases lay between the germline ends. The CDR3 is 12 amino acids. Per germline, CDR1 SGHTA and CDR2 FQGTGA. Looking up the rest from reference TRBV7-3 and TRBJ1-2 gives the full variable domain: GAGVSQTPSNKVTEKGKYVELRCDPISGHTALYWYRQSLGQGPEFLIYFQGTGAADDSGLPNDRFFAVRPEGSVSTLKIQRTERGDSAVYLCASSYPNSPYTFGSGTRLTVV.